The 14 T cell receptor beta chains reported below all come from one sample, sequenced in a study of blood T cell repertoires in COVID-19. Some clones are missing from TCRdb's copy, which holds only in-frame ones; the method was immunoSEQ multiplex PCR. The sample has about 270,000 clones, around 87% seen once. Sequenced material: peripheral blood. The receptors were sampled from a woman in her forties or fifties with acute or convalescent COVID-19.

The gene calls are TRBV30 and TRBJ2-7, with 9 bases matching TRBD1. This CDR3 contains 14 residues. CDR1 and CDR2 (germline): GTSNPN, SVGIG (reference sequence). V trimming: 3 bases; J trimming: 5 bases; junction bases outside the gene matches: 8. The CDR3, as DNA: TGTGCCTGGAGAGACTACAGGGGGCGCAACGAGCAGTACTTC. Translating it yields CAWRDYRGRNEQYF.

The chain joins TRBV5-1 to TRBJ2-2; 8 positions match TRBD1. The CDR3 spans 16 residues. Trimming at V came to 0 bases and at J to 5 bases, leaving 6 bases not matched to a gene. Germline-derived CDR1 and CDR2 are SGHRS and YFSETQ. The CDR3 region has the DNA TGCGCCAGCAGCTTGGGGAGGACAGGGCGAACCGGGGAGCTGTTTTTT. This codes for CASSLGRTGRTGELFF.

The rearrangement links TRBV20-1 to TRBJ2-1; D is possibly TRBD1 (5 bases). The V end lost 8 bases, the J end lost 6 bases, and 8 bases lay between the germline ends. The CDR3 covers 10 residues. CDR1 is DFQATT and CDR2 is SNEGSKA in the germline V gene (reference sequence). CDR3 in amino acids: CSLGRNEQFF. CDR3 DNA: TGCAGTTTGGGGCGCAATGAGCAGTTCTTC.

This clone was seen a single time. The rearrangement links TRBV18 to TRBJ2-5; possibly TRBD1 for D (6 bases). This CDR3 contains 15 residues. Trimming removed 5 bases from V and 1 base from J, with 14 bases in between. Germline V lookup: CDR1 KGHSH, CDR2 LQKENI. CDR3 sequence (DNA): TGTGCCAGCTCAACGCGGACAGATCTCCAAGAGACCCAGTACTTC. Translating it yields CASSTRTDLQETQYF.

The CDR3 sequence: CATSTGTGDMNTEAFF. For the CDR3, the DNA is TGTGCCACCAGCACTGGGACAGGGGATATGAACACTGAAGCTTTCTTT. The rearrangement uses TRBV15 and TRBJ1-1; 10 bases are shared with TRBD1. The CDR3 has 16 amino acids. The germline gives CDR1 LNHNV, CDR2 YYDKDF (reference sequence). Trimming took 4 bases from V and 0 from J; bases not matched to a gene: 5.

This clone appeared once. The chain carries TRBV7-2 and TRBJ1-3; D is possibly TRBD1 (6 bases). This CDR3 region has 15 residues. The V gene's germline CDR1 is SGHTA and CDR2 FQGNSA. Trimming stripped 5 bases from V and 4 bases from J, with 15 bases between. CDR3 residues: CASSSRTGPGNTIYF. As DNA, the CDR3 is TGTGCCAGCAGCAGTCGAACAGGGCCGGGAAACACCATATATTTT. Filled out from reference TRBV7-2 and TRBJ1-3, the complete variable domain reads GAGVSQSPSNKVTEKGKDVELRCDPISGHTALYWYRQSLGQGLEFLIYFQGNSAPDKSGLPSDRFSAERTGGSVSTLTIQRTQQEDSAVYLCASSSRTGPGNTIYFGEGSWLTVV.

The rearrangement joins TRBV7-8 to TRBJ2-1; 7 nucleotides agree with TRBD1. Germline values: CDR1 SGHVS, CDR2 FQNEAQ. The CDR3 covers 15 residues. V shed 1 base, J shed 2 bases, and the junction held 2 bases outside the gene matches. The CDR3 reads CASSLGGQTYNEQFF. In DNA form, the CDR3 reads TGTGCCAGCAGCTTAGGGGGACAGACCTACAATGAGCAGTTCTTC.

The rearrangement uses TRBV18 and TRBJ1-5; D not certain. The CDR3 is made up of 12 amino acids. The V end was cut by 4 bases, the J end by 4 bases, with 5 bases between. The germline V gene encodes CDR1 KGHSH and CDR2 LQKENI. This CDR3 reads CASSRQNQPQHF. The CDR3 region has the DNA TGTGCCAGCTCACGCCAGAATCAGCCCCAGCATTTT.

The chain has TRBV30 and TRBJ1-5; no definite D call. The V and J ends lost 0 bases and 3 bases respectively, with 15 bases between them. There are 16 residues in the CDR3. Per the germline V gene, CDR1 is GTSNPN and CDR2 is SVGIG (reference sequence). CDR3 amino acids: CAWSVPPSGVNQPQHF. The CDR3 nucleotides read TGTGCCTGGAGTGTACCCCCCTCCGGGGTCAATCAGCCCCAGCATTTT.

This clone came up a few times. V is TRBV4-2 and J is TRBJ1-1; no definite D call. The CDR3 consists of 12 residues. The germline V gene encodes CDR1 LGHNA and CDR2 YNFKEQ. Trimming cost V 4 bases and J 7 bases, with 10 bases left between them. The DNA of the CDR3 is TGTGCCAGCAGCCCCGGGAACGTTGAAGCTTTCTTT. It is translated as CASSPGNVEAFF.

V usage is TRBV28 and J usage is TRBJ1-2; the match to TRBD1 covers 9 bases. Germline V CDR1 and CDR2: MDHEN, SYDVKM. Trimming took 2 bases from V and 7 from J; bases not matched to a gene: 11. The CDR3 is 16 residues long. CDR3 nucleotide sequence: TGTGCCAGCAGTTTAGAACCGGGACAGGGTTTCGGTGGCTACACCTTC. Translating gives CASSLEPGQGFGGYTF.

The chain recombines TRBV6-1 with TRBJ2-7; no definite D call. V lost 2 bases to trimming and J lost 0 bases, with 5 bases between them. The CDR3 has 13 residues. Germline loops: CDR1 MNHNS, CDR2 SASEGT. The CDR3 is CASSEYFSYEQYF. The CDR3 DNA is TGTGCCAGCAGTGAATACTTCTCCTACGAGCAGTACTTC.

The rearrangement joins TRBV7-9 to TRBJ1-5; 9 bases are a match to TRBD1. This CDR3 has 16 amino acids. J gave up 1 base and V 1 base, and 2 bases lay outside the gene matches. Germline assignment: CDR1 SEHNR and CDR2 FQNEAQ (reference sequence). This CDR3 is CASSLEGQGSNQPQHF. The CDR3 nucleotides are TGTGCCAGCAGCTTAGAGGGACAGGGCAGCAATCAGCCCCAGCATTTT. The full variable domain, rest sourced from reference TRBV7-9 and TRBJ1-5, is DTGVSQNPRHKITKRGQNVTFRCDPISEHNRLYWYRQTLGQGPEFLTYFQNEAQLEKSRLLSDRFSAERPKGSFSTLEIQRTEQGDSAMYLCASSLEGQGSNQPQHFGDGTRLSIL.

The chain employs TRBV5-4 and TRBJ2-2; D might be TRBD2 (5 bases). Germline assignment: CDR1 SGHNT and CDR2 YYREEE (reference sequence). This CDR3 is 15 amino acids long. Trimming shortened V by 4 bases and J by 3 bases, and 13 bases separated the two germline ends. Here the CDR3 DNA reads TGTGCCAGCAGCCAGCCCAGCGGTGACACCGGGGAGCTGTTTTTT. Translation: CASSQPSGDTGELFF.